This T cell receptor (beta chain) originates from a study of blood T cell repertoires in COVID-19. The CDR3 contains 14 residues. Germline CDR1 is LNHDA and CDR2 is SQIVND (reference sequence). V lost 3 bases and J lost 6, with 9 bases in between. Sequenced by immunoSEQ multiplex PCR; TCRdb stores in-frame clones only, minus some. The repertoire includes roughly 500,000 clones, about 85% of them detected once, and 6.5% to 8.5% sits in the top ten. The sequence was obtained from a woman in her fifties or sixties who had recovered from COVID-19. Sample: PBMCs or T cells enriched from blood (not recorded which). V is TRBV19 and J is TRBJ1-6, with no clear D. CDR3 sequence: CASSIWSTNSPLHF. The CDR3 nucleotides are TGTGCCAGTAGTATCTGGAGTACTAATTCACCCCTCCACTTT.